This T cell receptor beta chain was retrieved from a study of shared clonotypes between healthy human individuals. Overall study context: Sampling drew on donors who were a couple of women and a few men aged 18 to 49. Plates per donor: three CD4 naive, three CD4 memory, two CD8 naive, one CD8 memory.

CD8 cells regarded as naive lacked CD45RO, were positively chosen for CCR7, and omitted terminally differentiated effector memory CD45RA+ cells. Turning to this clone: The target antigen is unknown.

V was pared by 4 bases and J by 9 bases, with 14 bases between. The length of the CDR3 is 12 residues. Germline CDR1 and CDR2: SGHDT and YYEEEE. Whole-study results and caveats: Clonotypes not shared had lower generation probabilities than those common to all four donors.

Profiled with immunoSEQ multiplex PCR; TCRdb holds only in-frame clones, not every one. Among about 1,900,000 clones listed, around 96% were seen once. The source material was naive CD8+ T cells sorted from blood. The receptor was isolated from a man aged 18 to 30 in good health. The V and J genes are TRBV5-6 and TRBJ2-7; the D gene is possibly TRBD1 (5 bases). In nucleotides, the CDR3 is TGTGCCAGCAGCCTCGACAGCGTCGGGCAGTACTTC. Translated: CASSLDSVGQYF.